This T cell receptor beta chain was documented in a study of control samples from healthy donors and cancer patients. Sequencing was performed with immunoSEQ multiplex PCR; in TCRdb, only in-frame clones are kept and a portion is missing. The sample comprises tens of thousands of clones, approximately 94% of which are singletons, and 20% to 30% rests with the top ten. There are 11 residues in the CDR3. V was shortened by 6 bases and J by 5 bases, with 7 bases between the two germline ends. Germline V CDR1 and CDR2: MNHEY, SVGAGI. The source is a man between 60 and 75 years old in good health. The chain has TRBV6-5 and TRBJ1-2; no firm D call. The sample was blood. CDR3 sequence: CASSPRYGYTF. CDR3 nucleotides: TGTGCCAGCAGCCCAAGGTATGGCTACACCTTC.